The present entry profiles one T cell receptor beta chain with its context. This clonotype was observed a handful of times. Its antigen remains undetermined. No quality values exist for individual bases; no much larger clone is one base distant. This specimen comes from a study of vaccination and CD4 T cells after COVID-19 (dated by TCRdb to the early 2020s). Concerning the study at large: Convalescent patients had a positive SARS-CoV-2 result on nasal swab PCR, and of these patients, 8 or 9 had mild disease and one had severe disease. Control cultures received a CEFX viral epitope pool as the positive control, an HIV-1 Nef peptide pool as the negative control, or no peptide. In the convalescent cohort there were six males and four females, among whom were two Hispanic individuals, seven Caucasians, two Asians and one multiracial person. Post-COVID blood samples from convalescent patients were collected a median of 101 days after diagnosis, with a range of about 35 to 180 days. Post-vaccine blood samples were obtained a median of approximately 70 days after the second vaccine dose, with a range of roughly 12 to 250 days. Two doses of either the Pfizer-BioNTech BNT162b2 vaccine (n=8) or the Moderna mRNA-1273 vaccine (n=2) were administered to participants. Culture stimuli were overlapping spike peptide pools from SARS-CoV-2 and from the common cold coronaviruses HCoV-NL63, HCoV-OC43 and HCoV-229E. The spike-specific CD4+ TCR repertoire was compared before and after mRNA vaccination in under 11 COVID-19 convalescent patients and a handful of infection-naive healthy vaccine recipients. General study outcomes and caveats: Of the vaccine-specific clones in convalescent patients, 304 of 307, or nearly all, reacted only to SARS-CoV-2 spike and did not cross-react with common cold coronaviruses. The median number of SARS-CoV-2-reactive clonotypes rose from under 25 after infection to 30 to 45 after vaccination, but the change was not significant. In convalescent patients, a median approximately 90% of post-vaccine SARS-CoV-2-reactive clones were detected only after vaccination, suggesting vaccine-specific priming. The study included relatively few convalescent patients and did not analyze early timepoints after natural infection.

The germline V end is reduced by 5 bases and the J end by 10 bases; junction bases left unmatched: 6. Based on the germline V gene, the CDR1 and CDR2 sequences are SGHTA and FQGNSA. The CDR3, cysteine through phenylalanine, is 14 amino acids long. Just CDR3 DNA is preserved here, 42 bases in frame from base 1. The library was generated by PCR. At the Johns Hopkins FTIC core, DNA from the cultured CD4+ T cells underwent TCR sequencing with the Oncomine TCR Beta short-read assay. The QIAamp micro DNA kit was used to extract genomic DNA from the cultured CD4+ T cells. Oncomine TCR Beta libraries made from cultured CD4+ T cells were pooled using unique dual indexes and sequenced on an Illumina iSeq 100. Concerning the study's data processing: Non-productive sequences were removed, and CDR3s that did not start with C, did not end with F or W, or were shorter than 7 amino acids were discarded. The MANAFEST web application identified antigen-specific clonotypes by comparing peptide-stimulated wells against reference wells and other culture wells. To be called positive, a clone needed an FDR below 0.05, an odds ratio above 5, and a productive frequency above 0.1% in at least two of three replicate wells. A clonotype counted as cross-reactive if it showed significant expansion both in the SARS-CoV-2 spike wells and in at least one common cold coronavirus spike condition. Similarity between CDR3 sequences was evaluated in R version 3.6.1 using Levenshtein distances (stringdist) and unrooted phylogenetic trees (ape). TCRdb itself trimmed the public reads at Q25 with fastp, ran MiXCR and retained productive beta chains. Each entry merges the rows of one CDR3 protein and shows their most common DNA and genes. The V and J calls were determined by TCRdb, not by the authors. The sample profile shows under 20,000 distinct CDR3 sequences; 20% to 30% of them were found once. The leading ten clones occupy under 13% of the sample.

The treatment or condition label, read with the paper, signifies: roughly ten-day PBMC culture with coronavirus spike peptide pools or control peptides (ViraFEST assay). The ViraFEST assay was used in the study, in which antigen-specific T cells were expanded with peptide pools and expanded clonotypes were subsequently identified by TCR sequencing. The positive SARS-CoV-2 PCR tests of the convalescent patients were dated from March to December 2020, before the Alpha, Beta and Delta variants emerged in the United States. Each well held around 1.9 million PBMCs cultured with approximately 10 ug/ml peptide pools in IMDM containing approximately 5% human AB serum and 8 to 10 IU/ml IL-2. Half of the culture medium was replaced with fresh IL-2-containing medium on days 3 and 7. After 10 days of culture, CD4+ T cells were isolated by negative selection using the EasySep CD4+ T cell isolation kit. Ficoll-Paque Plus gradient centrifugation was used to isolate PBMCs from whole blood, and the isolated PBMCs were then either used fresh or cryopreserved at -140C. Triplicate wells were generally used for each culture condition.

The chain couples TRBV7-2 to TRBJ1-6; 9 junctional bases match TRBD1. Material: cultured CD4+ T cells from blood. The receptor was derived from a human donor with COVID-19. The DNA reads TGTGCCAGCAGCCCGGACAGGGGATACTCACCCCTCCACTTT. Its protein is CASSPDRGYSPLHF.